The clone carrying this T cell receptor (beta chain) has more than one count but fewer than ten. Its antigen is as yet unknown. The entry originates in a study of post-analysis software for immune sequencing data. Unique molecular identifiers tagged the TCR beta cDNA libraries. TCRdb analysed the PCR reads with MiXCR anew, one entry per CDR3 protein. The table shows 350,000 to 500,000 distinct CDR3 sequences, with roughly 38% occurring only once. The CDR3 length is 16 residues. The germline CDR1 and CDR2 sequences are SGHRS and YFSETQ. V lost 1 base, J lost 3 bases, and 7 bases stayed unmatched. Regarding the study as a whole: Normalized Chao1 diversity was significantly lower in multiple sclerosis patients than in controls. Roughly 5 TRBV segments occurring more often in patients than controls included TRBV5-6, TRBV5-1 and TRBV20-1. Same-batch samples co-clustered strongly by F measure.

The receptor's source is a girl aged 2 to 9 with multiple sclerosis. V gene TRBV5-1 combines with J gene TRBJ2-1, with 7 nucleotides matching TRBD1. Sequenced sample: blood. In DNA form, the CDR3 reads TGCGCCAGCAGCTTGCTCAACACAGGGGACTACAATGAGCAGTTCTTC. The encoded protein is CASSLLNTGDYNEQFF.